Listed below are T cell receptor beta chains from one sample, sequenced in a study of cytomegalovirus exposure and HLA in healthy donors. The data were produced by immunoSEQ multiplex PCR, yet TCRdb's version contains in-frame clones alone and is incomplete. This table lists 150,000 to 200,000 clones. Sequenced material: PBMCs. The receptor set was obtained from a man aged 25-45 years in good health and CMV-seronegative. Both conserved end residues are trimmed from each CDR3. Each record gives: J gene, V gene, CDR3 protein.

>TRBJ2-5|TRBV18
ASSLWTEEETQY
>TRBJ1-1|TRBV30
AWSPLYTEAF
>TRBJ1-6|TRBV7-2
ASSLGDTDNSPLH
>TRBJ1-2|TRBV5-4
ASSLIGTGGAPDT
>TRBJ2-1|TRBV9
ASSSRTSGTRNEQF
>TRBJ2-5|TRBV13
ASSLRQVGETQY
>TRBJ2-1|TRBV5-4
ASSLVGQGNLNEQF
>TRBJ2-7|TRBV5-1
ASSTDRGLYEQY
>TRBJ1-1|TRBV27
ASSPRGGEGNTEAF
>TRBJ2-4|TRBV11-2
ASRSSGSVRNIQY
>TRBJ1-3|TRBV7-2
ASSLNGPGSGNTIY
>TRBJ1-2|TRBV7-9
ASSSLTGGASGYT
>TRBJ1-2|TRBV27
ASSPYGQGPYYGYT
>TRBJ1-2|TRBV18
ASTNPTGGRGYT
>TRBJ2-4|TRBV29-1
SVRREENIQY
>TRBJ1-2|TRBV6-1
ASSEFTGSYGYT
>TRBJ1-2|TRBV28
ASSRAGYGYT
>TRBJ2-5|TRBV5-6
ASSDYGTSLQVETQY
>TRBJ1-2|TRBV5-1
ASSLLQGDYGYT
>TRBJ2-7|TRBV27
ASSLGTGSYEQY
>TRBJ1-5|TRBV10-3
AILQGGFQPQH
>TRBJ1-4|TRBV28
ASSLRGIATNEKLF
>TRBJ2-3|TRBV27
ASSSYRGADTQY
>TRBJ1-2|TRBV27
ASIRDSAYGYT
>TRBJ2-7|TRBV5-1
ASSFLLGGGSYEQY
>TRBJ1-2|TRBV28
ASSLLHGYT
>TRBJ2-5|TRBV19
ASSPTVSQETQY
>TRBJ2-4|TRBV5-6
ASSLDWGSGNIQY
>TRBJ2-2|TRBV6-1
ASSEAGGSGGGELF
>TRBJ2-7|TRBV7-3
ASSTGTGAFYEQY
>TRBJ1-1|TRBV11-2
ASSTNHPGQGFEAF
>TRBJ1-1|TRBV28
ASDGSFNTEAF
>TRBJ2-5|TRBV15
ATSRDAGRETQY
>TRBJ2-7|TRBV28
ASTLGLRFAGAYEQY
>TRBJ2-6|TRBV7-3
ASSLTSGSSGANVLT
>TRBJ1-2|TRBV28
ASSGGYGTGVYGYT
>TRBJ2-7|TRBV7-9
ASSLLGRGEQY
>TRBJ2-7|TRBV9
ASSVGQGGPYEQY
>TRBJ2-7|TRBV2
ASSTTDPYEQY
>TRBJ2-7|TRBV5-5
ASSLSPDRGVEQY
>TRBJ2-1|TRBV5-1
ASSLGQEDNEQF
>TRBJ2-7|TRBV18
ASSTRRADENEQY
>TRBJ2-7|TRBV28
ASSSERDLPYEQY
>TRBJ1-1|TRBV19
ASRSVGYTEAF
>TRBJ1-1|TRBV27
ASSYKGIGTEAF
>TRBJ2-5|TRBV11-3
ASSDPSGQGWETQY
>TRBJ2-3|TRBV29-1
SGSVDTQY
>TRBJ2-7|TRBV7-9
ASSLSQGSYEQY
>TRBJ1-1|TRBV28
ASSDRVMNTEAF
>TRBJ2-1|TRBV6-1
ASSSGRSHSF